The following is a TCR beta chain sequence with its context. There are a few counts of this clone. The antigen this receptor binds is unknown. Base-call qualities are not available, and no considerably larger clone is one nucleotide away. This entry is derived from a study of T cell responses to AZD1222 COVID-19 vaccine (dated by TCRdb to about 2021). Describing the broader study: A total of 230 to 250 trial participants underwent TCR sequencing, of whom 200 to 220 received two doses of AZD1222 and some 25 received two doses of the MenACWY control vaccine. Trial participants were enrolled by age into 18-55, 56-69 and 70-plus year subgroups, with around 140, 26 and 57 TCR-sequenced participants respectively.

Results the study describes overall, beyond this receptor: Participants were mostly white British and included more females than males, and it was suggested by the authors that clonal diversity may have been underestimated. CD4 TCRs associated with the vaccine covered the entire spike protein, and the dominant responses were in regions 160-218 and 743-854. The 56-69-year group was small, and its depth increase did not reach significance, likely because of low power. Reportedly, almost half of the unique spike-specific TCRs recognized epitopes lying outside the regions that are mutated in the B.1.351 and B.1.1.7 variants. After two AZD1222 doses, spike-specific TCR breadth and depth were significantly higher than at day 0 and than in MenACWY recipients. No day 14 peak-response samples were available, so repertoires were characterized only after the peak T cell response. Conclusions about previously exposed vaccinees were limited because only six or seven AZD1222 recipients were SARS-CoV-2 seropositive at baseline.

Read against the paper, the sample's time point label means: about 28 days (+/-7) after the second vaccine dose. What the treatment or condition label conveys for this sample: meningococcal conjugate vaccine given as trial control. Vaccinee samples came from UK trials COV001 and COV002, including a single-blind randomized controlled phase 2/3 trial of AZD1222 (ChAdOx1 nCoV-19) in healthy adults. For TCRbeta chain sequencing, PBMC samples were collected from trial participants at day 0 and at day 28 after the second dose. The CDR3 regions of human TCRbeta chains were subjected to immunosequencing. Per the original workflow: TCRs in the repertoires were compared against a reference library of SARS-CoV-2-specific TCRs that had been generated with the MIRA antigen-specificity platform. Breadth meant the fraction of unique TCRs that were SARS-CoV-2-associated, whereas depth meant the fraction of total T cells that were SARS-CoV-2-associated. Using the MIRA data, each spike-specific TCR was assigned both to the spike region to which the TCR was reactive and to a CD4 or CD8 class. Log10-transformed breadth and depth values were compared by one-way ANOVA with Sidak's multiple comparisons tests. TCRdb's version of the immuneACCESS table is confined to in-frame rearrangements and falls short of the full clone set. An unresolved V gene accounts for under half of the shortfall where checked; the remainder is of unknown origin. V and J calls and clone size are copied from that table; D and trimming were computed from the DNA. The sample table lists about 120,000 clones, more than 80% of them with a count of one. The top ten hold over 4% of the sample.

According to the germline V gene (reference sequence), CDR1 reads SEHNR and CDR2 reads FQNEAQ. The CDR3 contains 15 residues, cysteine and phenylalanine counted. The only DNA kept is the CDR3, 45 bases in frame from the first base. V is pared back by 5 bases and J by 6 bases, with 14 bases lying between the germline termini. This sequence uses TRBV7-9 and TRBJ1-6; TRBD1 is perhaps the D gene, given 6 matching bases. This sequence was found in an adult who received the MenACWY meningococcal vaccine as a control. The sequences come from peripheral blood, collected 28 days after the second dose of the MenACWY control vaccine. The CDR3 loop reads CASSPGLRGNSPLHF. The bases read TGTGCCAGCAGCCCCGGCCTCAGGGGTAATTCACCCCTCCACTTT.